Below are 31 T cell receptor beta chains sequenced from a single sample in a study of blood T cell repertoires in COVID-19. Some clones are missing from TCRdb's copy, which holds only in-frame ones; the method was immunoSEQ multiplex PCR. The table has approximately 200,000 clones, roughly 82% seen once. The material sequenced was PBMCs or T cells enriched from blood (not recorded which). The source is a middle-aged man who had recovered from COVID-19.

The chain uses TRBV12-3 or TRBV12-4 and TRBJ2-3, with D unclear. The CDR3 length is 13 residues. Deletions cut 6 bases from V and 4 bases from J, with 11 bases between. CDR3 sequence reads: CASRPVLADTQYF. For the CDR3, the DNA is TGTGCCAGCAGACCGGTATTGGCAGATACGCAGTATTTT.

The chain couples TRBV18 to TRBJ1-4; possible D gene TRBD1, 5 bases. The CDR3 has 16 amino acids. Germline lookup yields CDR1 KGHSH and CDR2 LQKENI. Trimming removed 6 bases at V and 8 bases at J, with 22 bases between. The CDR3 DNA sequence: TGTGCCAGCTCTTTCACGGACATTCGCCTAGGAGAAAAACTGTTTTTT. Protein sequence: CASSFTDIRLGEKLFF.

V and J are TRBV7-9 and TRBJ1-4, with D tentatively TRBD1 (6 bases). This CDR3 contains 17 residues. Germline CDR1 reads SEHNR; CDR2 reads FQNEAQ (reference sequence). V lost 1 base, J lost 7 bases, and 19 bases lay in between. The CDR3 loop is CASSLDLGRGEIEKLFF. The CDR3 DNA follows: TGTGCCAGCAGCTTAGATCTTGGCAGGGGAGAGATTGAAAAACTGTTTTTT.

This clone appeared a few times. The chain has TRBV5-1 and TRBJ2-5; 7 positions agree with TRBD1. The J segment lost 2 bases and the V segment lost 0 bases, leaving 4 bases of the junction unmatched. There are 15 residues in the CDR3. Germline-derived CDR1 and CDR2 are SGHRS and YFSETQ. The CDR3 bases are TGCGCCAGCAGCTTGGCCCCGGGACAGCAAGAGACCCAGTACTTC. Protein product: CASSLAPGQQETQYF.

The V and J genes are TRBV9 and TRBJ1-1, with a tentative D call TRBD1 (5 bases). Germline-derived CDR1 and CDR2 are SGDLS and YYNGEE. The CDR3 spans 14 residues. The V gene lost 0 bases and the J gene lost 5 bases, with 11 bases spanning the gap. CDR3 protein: CASSVARGGTEAFF. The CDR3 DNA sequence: TGTGCCAGCAGCGTAGCCCGTGGGGGGACTGAAGCTTTCTTT.

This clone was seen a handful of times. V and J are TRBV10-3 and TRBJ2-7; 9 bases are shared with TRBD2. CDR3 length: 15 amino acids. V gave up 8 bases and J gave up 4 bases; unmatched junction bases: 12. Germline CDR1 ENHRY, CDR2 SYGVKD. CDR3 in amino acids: CAIAVGAGGPYEQYF. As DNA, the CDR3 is TGTGCCATCGCGGTGGGCGCGGGAGGGCCGTACGAGCAGTACTTC.

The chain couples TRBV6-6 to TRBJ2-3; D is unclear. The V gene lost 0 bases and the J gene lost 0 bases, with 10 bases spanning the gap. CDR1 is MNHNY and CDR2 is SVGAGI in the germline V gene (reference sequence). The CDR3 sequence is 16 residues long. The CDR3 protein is CASSYSTDDSTDTQYF. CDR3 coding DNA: TGTGCCAGCAGTTACTCAACAGACGATAGCACAGATACGCAGTATTTT.

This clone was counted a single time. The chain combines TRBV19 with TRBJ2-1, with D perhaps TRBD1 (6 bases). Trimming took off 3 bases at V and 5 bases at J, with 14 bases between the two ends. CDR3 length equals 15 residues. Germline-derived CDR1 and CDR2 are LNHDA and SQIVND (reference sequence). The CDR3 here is CASSMGGQPDNEQFF. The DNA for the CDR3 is TGTGCCAGTAGTATGGGTGGACAGCCTGACAATGAGCAGTTCTTC.

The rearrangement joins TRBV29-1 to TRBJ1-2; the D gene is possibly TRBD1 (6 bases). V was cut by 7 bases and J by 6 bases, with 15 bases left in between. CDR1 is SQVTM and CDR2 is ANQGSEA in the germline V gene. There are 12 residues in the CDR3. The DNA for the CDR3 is TGCAGCGCTAACAGGGTAGTCGATGGCTACACCTTC. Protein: CSANRVVDGYTF.

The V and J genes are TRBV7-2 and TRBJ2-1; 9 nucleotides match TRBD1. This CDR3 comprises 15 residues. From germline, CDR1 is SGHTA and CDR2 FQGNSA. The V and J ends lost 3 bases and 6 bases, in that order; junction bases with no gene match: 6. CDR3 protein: CASSFPGQGFNEQFF. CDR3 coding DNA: TGTGCCAGCAGCTTCCCGGGACAGGGTTTCAATGAGCAGTTCTTC.

This CDR3 reads CASSYYRGSNQPQHF. The CDR3 nucleotides are TGTGCCAGCAGTTACTACAGGGGTAGCAATCAGCCCCAGCATTTT. J is TRBJ1-5 and V is TRBV6-5, with 7 nucleotides matching TRBD1. The CDR3 is 15 residues long. Trimming removed 1 base from V and 0 bases from J; junction bases left unmatched: 0. Germline CDR1 MNHEY, CDR2 SVGAGI.

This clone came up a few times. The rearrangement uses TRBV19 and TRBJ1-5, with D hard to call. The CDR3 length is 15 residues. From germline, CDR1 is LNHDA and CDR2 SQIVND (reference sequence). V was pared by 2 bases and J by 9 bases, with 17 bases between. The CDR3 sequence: CASSISPLTTGPQHF. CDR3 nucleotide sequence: TGTGCCAGTAGTATATCCCCCCTCACCACGGGGCCCCAGCATTTT.

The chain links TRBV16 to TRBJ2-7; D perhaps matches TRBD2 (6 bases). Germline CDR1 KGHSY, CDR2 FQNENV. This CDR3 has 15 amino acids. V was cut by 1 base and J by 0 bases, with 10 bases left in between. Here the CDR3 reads CASSQWKGLSYEQYF. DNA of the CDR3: TGTGCCAGCAGCCAATGGAAGGGACTCTCCTACGAGCAGTACTTC.

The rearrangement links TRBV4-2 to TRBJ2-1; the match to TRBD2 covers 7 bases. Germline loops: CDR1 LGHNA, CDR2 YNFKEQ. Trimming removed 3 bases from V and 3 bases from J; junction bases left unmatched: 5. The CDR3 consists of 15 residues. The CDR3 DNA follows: TGTGCCAGCAGCCAGGATAGCGGGTTCTACAATGAGCAGTTCTTC. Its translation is CASSQDSGFYNEQFF.

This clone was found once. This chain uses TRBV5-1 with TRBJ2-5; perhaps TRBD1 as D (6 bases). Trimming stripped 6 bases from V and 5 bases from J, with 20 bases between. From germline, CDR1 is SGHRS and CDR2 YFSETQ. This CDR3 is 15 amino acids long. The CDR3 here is CASKIQGGDRETQYF. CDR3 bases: TGCGCCAGCAAGATACAGGGTGGGGATAGGGAGACCCAGTACTTC.

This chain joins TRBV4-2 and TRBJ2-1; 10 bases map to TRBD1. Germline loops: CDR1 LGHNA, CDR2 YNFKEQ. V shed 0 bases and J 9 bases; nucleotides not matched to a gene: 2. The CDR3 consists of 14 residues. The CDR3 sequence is CASSQETGGGEQFF. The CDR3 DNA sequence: TGTGCCAGCAGCCAAGAGACAGGGGGCGGTGAGCAGTTCTTC.

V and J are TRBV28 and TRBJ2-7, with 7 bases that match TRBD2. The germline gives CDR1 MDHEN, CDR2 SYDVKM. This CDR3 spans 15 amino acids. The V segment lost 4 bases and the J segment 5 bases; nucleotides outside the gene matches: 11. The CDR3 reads CASSSPGGGEDEQYF. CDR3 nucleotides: TGTGCCAGCAGTTCCCCAGGCGGGGGAGAGGACGAGCAGTACTTC.

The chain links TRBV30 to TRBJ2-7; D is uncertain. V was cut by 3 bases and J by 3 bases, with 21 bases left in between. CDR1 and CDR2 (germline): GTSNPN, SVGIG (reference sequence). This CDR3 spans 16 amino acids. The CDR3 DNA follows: TGTGCCTGGAGCCCCCAAAGGCCTAGTAGGATCTACGAGCAGTACTTC. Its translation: CAWSPQRPSRIYEQYF.

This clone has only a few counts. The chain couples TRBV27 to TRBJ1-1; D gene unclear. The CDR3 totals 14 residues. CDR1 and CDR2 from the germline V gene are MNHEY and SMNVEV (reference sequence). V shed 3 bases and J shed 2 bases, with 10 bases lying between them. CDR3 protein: CASSLGGLNTEAFF. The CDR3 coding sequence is TGTGCCAGCAGTTTGGGAGGGCTCAACACTGAAGCTTTCTTT.

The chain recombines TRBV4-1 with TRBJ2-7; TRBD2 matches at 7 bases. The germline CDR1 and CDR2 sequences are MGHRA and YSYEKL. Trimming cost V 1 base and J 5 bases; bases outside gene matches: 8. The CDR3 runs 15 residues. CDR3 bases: TGCGCCAGCAGCCAAGCGACTAGCTTGTTCCACGAGCAGTACTTC. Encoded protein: CASSQATSLFHEQYF.

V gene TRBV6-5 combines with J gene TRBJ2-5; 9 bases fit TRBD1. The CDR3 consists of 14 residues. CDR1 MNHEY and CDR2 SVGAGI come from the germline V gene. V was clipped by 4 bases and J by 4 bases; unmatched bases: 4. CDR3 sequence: CASSSRQGVETQYF. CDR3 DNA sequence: TGTGCCAGCAGTTCCCGACAGGGGGTAGAGACCCAGTACTTC.

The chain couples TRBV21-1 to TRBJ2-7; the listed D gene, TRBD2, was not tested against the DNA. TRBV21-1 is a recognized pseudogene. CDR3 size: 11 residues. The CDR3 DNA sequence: TGTGCCAGCAGCAGACGAGGCGAGCAGTACGTC. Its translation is CASSRRGEQYV.

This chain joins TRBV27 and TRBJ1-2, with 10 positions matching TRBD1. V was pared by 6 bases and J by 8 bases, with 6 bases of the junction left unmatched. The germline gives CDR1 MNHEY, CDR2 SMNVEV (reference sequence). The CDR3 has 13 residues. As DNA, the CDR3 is TGTGCCAGCAGGACAGGGGGCGCAGGGGGCTACACCTTC. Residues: CASRTGGAGGYTF.

The CDR3 spells CASSEGGGGNQPQHF. The CDR3 DNA follows: TGTGCCAGCAGTGAAGGGGGGGGCGGCAATCAGCCCCAGCATTTT. The rearrangement links TRBV6-1 to TRBJ1-5; tentative D call: TRBD1 (6 bases). The CDR3 runs to 15 residues. Germline assignment: CDR1 MNHNS and CDR2 SASEGT. The germline V and J ends were trimmed by 1 base and 2 bases, with 9 bases remaining between them.

CDR3 residues: CAISRTGAGYTF. The CDR3 region has the DNA TGTGCCATCAGCCGGACAGGGGCCGGCTACACCTTC. The chain is built from TRBV10-3 and TRBJ1-2; 9 bases align to TRBD1. V lost 6 bases and J lost 8; bases outside the gene matches: 4. The CDR3 length is 12 residues. Germline CDR1 ENHRY, CDR2 SYGVKD.

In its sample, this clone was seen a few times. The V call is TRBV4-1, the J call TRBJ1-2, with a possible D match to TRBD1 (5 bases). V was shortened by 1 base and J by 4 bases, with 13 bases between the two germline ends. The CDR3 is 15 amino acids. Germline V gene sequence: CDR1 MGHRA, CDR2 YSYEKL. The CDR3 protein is CASSQGGVQGYGYTF. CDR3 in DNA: TGCGCCAGCAGCCAAGGCGGAGTTCAGGGCTATGGCTACACCTTC.

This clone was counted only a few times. CDR3 nucleotide sequence: TGTGCCAGCAGCTCTGCGGGGGACGGCGGCCTCTATGGCTACACCTTC. It is translated as CASSSAGDGGLYGYTF. V gene TRBV11-2 combines with J gene TRBJ1-2; the D gene is possibly TRBD1 (5 bases). Trimming cost V 4 bases and J 4 bases, with 19 bases left between them. The CDR3 sequence is 16 residues long. Germline V gives CDR1 SGHAT, CDR2 FQNNGV.

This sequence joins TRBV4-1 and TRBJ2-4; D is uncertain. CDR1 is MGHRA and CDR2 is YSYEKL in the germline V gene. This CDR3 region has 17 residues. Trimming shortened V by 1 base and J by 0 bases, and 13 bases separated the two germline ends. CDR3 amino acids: CASSQATLPGAKNIQYF. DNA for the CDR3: TGCGCCAGCAGCCAAGCCACTCTCCCGGGAGCCAAAAACATTCAGTACTTC.

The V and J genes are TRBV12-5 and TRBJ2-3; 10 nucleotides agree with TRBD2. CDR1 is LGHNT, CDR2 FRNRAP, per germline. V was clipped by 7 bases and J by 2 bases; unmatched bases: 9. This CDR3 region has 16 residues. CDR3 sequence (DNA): TGTGCTAGTGCCAAAGGGACTAGCGAGCTCACAGATACGCAGTATTTT. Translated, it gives CASAKGTSELTDTQYF. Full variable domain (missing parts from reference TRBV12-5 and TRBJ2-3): DARVTQTPRHKVTEMGQEVTMRCQPILGHNTVFWYRQTMMQGLELLAYFRNRAPLDDSGMPKDRFSAEMPDATLATLKIQPSEPRDSAVYFCASAKGTSELTDTQYFGPGTRLTVL.

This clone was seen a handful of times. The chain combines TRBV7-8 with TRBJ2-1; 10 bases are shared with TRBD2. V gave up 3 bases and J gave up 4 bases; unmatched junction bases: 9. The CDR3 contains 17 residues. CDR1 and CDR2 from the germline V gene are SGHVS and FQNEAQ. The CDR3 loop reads CASSFLTGTSEYNEQFF. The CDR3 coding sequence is TGTGCCAGCAGCTTCCTTACCGGGACTAGCGAGTACAATGAGCAGTTCTTC.

CDR3 sequence: CASSPGTGYTGELFF. The CDR3, as DNA: TGTGCCAGCAGCCCCGGGACTGGCTACACCGGGGAGCTGTTTTTT. V usage is TRBV11-2 and J usage is TRBJ2-2; maybe TRBD2 (6 bases). The CDR3 covers 15 residues. CDR1 SGHAT and CDR2 FQNNGV come from the germline V gene. The V and J ends lost 5 bases and 3 bases respectively, with 13 bases between them.